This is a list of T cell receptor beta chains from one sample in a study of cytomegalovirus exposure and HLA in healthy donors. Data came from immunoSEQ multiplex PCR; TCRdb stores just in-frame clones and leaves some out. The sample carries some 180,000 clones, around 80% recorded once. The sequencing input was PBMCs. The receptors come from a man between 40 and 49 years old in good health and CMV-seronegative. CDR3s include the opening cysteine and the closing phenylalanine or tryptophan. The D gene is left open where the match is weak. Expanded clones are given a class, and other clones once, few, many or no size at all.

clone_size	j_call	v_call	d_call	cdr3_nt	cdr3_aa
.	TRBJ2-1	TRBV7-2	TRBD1	TGTGCCAGCAGCTTACTACAGGGGACCTCCTACAATGAGCAGTTCTTC	CASSLLQGTSYNEQFF
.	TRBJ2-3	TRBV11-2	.	TGTGCCAGCAGCGGGTGGGGGGGGGCCACAGATACGCAGTATTTT	CASSGWGGATDTQYF
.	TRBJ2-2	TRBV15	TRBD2	TGTGCCACCAGAGGGGCTAGCGGGGCTAGGGGCGGGGAGCTGTTTTTT	CATRGASGARGGELFF
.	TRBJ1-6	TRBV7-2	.	TGTGCCAGCAGCTTAGGCCTAGAGTCACCCCTCCACTTT	CASSLGLESPLHF
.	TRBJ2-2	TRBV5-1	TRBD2	TGCGCCAGCACTATCAGGGCGGGAGGCGACACCGGGGAGCTGTTTTTT	CASTIRAGGDTGELFF
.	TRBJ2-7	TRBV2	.	TGTGCCAGCAGTGATCCCACCAGGTTCTCCTACGAGCAGTACTTC	CASSDPTRFSYEQYF
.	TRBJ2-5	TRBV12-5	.	TGTGCTAGTGGTTTGGCCCCCGGAGGCCCGAGCTCCCACTTC	CASGLAPGGPSSHF
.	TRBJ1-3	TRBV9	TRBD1	TGTGCCAGCAGCGGGACAGGGGGCCCCCGCTCTGGAAACACCATATATTTT	CASSGTGGPRSGNTIYF
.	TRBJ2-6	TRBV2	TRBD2	TGTGCCAGCAGTCCGGGACTAGCGGTGCCGAGCTCTGGGGCCAACGTCCTGACTTTC	CASSPGLAVPSSGANVLTF
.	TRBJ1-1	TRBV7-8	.	TGTGCCAGCAGCCTAGGGCTCAGGGGCCGCACTGAAGCTTTCTTT	CASSLGLRGRTEAFF
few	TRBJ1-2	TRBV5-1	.	TGCGCCAGCAGCTTGGGAGGCAGCGATAACTATGGCTACACCTTC	CASSLGGSDNYGYTF
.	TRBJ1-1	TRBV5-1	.	TGCGCCAGCAGCTACTCAGGGAACACTGAAGCTTTCTTT	CASSYSGNTEAFF
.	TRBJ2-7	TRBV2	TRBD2	TGTGCCAGCAGTAGACTAGCGGGGGCCTACGAGCAGTACTTC	CASSRLAGAYEQYF
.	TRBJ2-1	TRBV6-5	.	TGTGCCAGCAGTCCTGGACTGGTTCACTACAATGAGCAGTTCTTC	CASSPGLVHYNEQFF
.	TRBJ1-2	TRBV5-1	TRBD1	TGCGCCAGCAGCGCCGGACAGGGGGCTTATGGCTACACCTTC	CASSAGQGAYGYTF
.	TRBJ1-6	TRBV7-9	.	TGTGCCAGCAGTTATGGGAGCTCCTATAATTCACCCCTCCACTTT	CASSYGSSYNSPLHF
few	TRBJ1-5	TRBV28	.	TGTGCCAGCAGTTTTCCCGCGTTTTCCAGGGGACATCAGCCCCAGCATTTT	CASSFPAFSRGHQPQHF
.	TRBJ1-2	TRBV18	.	TGTGCCAGCTCACCGGGCGCAGGGAGGCCCCCGATCTACACCTTC	CASSPGAGRPPIYTF
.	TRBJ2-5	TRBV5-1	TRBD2	TGCGCCAGCAGCCCCCAGGCGTCAGCGGGAGGCTGGGGGGAGACCCAGTACTTC	CASSPQASAGGWGETQYF
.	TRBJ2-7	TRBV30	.	TGTGCCTGGACTGAGAACTACGAGCAGTACTTC	CAWTENYEQYF
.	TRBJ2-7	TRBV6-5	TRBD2	TGTGCCAGCAGTTACTACCGGGACTATAAACTCTACGAGCAGTACTTC	CASSYYRDYKLYEQYF
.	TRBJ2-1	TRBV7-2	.	TGTGCCAGCAGCCTCGGCCGGGGCTCCTACAATGAGCAGTTCTTC	CASSLGRGSYNEQFF
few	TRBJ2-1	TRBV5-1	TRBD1	TGCGCCAGCAGCTCCTCCGGGACAGGTAACAATGAGCAGTTCTTC	CASSSSGTGNNEQFF
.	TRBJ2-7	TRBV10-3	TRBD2	TGTGCCATCAGTGAGTCCAAGTCGCTAGCGGGAGTGGCCGAGCAGTACTTC	CAISESKSLAGVAEQYF
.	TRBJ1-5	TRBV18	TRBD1	TGTGCCAGCTCACCTGGGACAGGGAATCAGCCCCAGCATTTT	CASSPGTGNQPQHF
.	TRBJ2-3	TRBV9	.	TGTGCCAGCAGCCAAAGAGGCGGGAGCACAGATACGCAGTATTTT	CASSQRGGSTDTQYF
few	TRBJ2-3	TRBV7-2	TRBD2	TGTGCCAGCAGTTCTGGGGGGGGGAGGAGGCTCACAGATACGCAGTATTTT	CASSSGGGRRLTDTQYF
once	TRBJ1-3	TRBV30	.	TGTGCCTGGAGCAATCCGGAGACGGATTCTGGAAACACCATATATTTT	CAWSNPETDSGNTIYF
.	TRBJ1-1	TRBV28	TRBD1	TGTGCCAGCAGTTCCTCCGGGACAGTTTTTTCGTCCTTT	CASSSSGTVFSSF
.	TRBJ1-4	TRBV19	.	TGTGCCAGTAGGCTACAGGTAACCGGGAAACTGTTTTTT	CASRLQVTGKLFF
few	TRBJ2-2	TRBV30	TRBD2	TGTGCCTGGGGACTAGCGGGGGGGCGGGTCACCGGGGAGCTGTTTTTT	CAWGLAGGRVTGELFF
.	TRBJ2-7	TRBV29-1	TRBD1	TGCAGCGTTGAGGCACCAGGGGGTTACGAGCAGTACTTC	CSVEAPGGYEQYF
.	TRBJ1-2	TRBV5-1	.	TGCGCCAGCAGCTTCGGCGGGGGCCGTAACTATGGCTACACCTTC	CASSFGGGRNYGYTF
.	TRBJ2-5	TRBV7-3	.	TGTGCCAGCAGCTTAAGTCCAGGGATCCTCCGGACCCAGTACTTC	CASSLSPGILRTQYF
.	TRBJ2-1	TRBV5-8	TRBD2	TGTGCCAGCAGCTTGGTTCGGCGGTCCGGGACTAGCGTTTACAATGAGCAGTTCTTC	CASSLVRRSGTSVYNEQFF